The 30 T cell receptor beta chains below come from one sample, sequenced in a study of blood T cell repertoires in COVID-19. Sequencing used immunoSEQ multiplex PCR; TCRdb keeps in-frame clones, though not all of them. The sample has approximately 270,000 clones, roughly nine tenths seen once. The sequencing sample was made of PBMCs or T cells enriched from blood (not recorded which). The receptors derive from a human donor in a cohort exposed to, infected with or recovered from COVID-19 (not recorded which). The donor label of this sample is uncertain.

The chain combines TRBV7-7 with TRBJ2-5; 10 bases match TRBD2. This CDR3 has 14 residues. Germline CDR1 and CDR2: SSHAT and FNYEAQ (reference sequence). V lost 4 bases to trimming and J lost 5 bases; unmatched junction nucleotides: 4. The CDR3 DNA reads TGTGCCAGCAGCTCCTCGGGACTAGCGGAGACCCAGTACTTC. It yields the protein CASSSSGLAETQYF.

The chain carries TRBV2 and TRBJ1-1; D ambiguous. Between the trimmed V and J ends, which lost 10 bases and 11 bases, there was a span of 14 bases. Germline CDR1 SNHLY, CDR2 FYNNEI. The CDR3 runs 10 residues. The CDR3 loop reads CATLELKAFF. CDR3 DNA: TGTGCCACCCTGGAGCTGAAGGCTTTCTTT.

This chain joins TRBV3-1 (or the pseudogene TRBV3-2) and TRBJ2-1; no clear D. The CDR3 is made up of 15 amino acids. Trimming removed 4 bases from V and 1 base from J, with 11 bases in between. In germline, CDR1 is LGHDT, CDR2 YNNKEL (reference sequence). The CDR3 nucleotides read TGTGCCAGCAGCCCCCAGGATAGGTCCTACAATGAGCAGTTCTTC. Protein: CASSPQDRSYNEQFF.

The V gene is TRBV5-1, the J gene TRBJ1-2; a weak D match, TRBD1 (6 bases). This CDR3 region has 14 residues. V gave up 0 bases and J gave up 6 bases, with 12 bases separating them. Germline values: CDR1 SGHRS, CDR2 YFSETQ. The CDR3 region has the DNA TGCGCCAGCAGCTTGGGTGCAGGGGTCGATGGCTACACCTTC. It is translated as CASSLGAGVDGYTF.

The CDR3 loop is CASSRGSGNEKLFF. The CDR3 DNA sequence: TGTGCCAGCAGCCGGGGGAGTGGGAATGAAAAACTGTTTTTT. The rearrangement uses TRBV7-9 and TRBJ1-4, with D possibly matching TRBD1 (5 bases). Between the trimmed V and J ends, which lost 5 bases and 5 bases, there was a span of 12 bases. CDR1 and CDR2 from the germline V gene are SEHNR and FQNEAQ (reference sequence). The CDR3 is 14 residues long.

The V gene is TRBV30, the J gene TRBJ1-1; the D is unclear. This CDR3 has 13 residues. Germline assignment: CDR1 GTSNPN and CDR2 SVGIG (reference sequence). V was pared by 1 base and J by 1 base, with 7 bases between. Written as DNA, the CDR3 is TGTGCCTGGAGTGCCCCCGGGAACACTGAAGCTTTCTTT. It is translated as CAWSAPGNTEAFF.

The CDR3 spells CASSGTDNTGELFF. Here the CDR3 DNA reads TGTGCCAGTAGTGGGACAGACAACACCGGGGAGCTGTTTTTT. V and J are TRBV19 and TRBJ2-2, with 7 bases identical to TRBD1. CDR3 length: 14 residues. The germline CDR1 and CDR2 sequences are LNHDA and SQIVND (reference sequence). Trimming at V came to 5 bases and at J to 2 bases, leaving 2 bases not matched to a gene.

The CDR3 region is CSVATRVTEAFF. In DNA form, the CDR3 reads TGCAGCGTTGCGACCAGGGTCACTGAAGCTTTCTTT. The rearrangement links TRBV29-1 to TRBJ1-1, with a possible D match to TRBD1 (5 bases). The CDR3 consists of 12 residues. CDR1 is SQVTM and CDR2 is ANQGSEA in the germline V gene. V was cut by 4 bases and J by 4 bases, with 10 bases left in between.

This chain connects TRBV6-4 to TRBJ2-6, with 7 bases lining up with TRBD1. There are 16 residues in the CDR3. V lost 11 bases, J lost 1 base, and 11 bases stayed unmatched. CDR1 MRHNA and CDR2 SNTAGT come from the germline V gene. The CDR3 DNA is TGTGCCGGACCCGGGACAGTGATTTCTGGGGCCAACGTCCTGACTTTC. It encodes CAGPGTVISGANVLTF.

The rearrangement links TRBV28 to TRBJ1-5; D is ambiguous. With 4 bases removed from V and 3 bases from J, the gap between germline ends came to 7 bases. Germline V CDR1 and CDR2: MDHEN, SYDVKM. This CDR3 comprises 13 residues. The CDR3 protein is CASSSSYNQPQHF. The CDR3 DNA reads as TGTGCCAGCAGTTCCAGTTACAATCAGCCCCAGCATTTT.

The rearrangement uses TRBV19 and TRBJ1-4; D is perhaps TRBD1 (5 bases). This CDR3 contains 12 residues. V lost 5 bases and J lost 14, with 15 bases in between. CDR1 LNHDA and CDR2 SQIVND come from the germline V gene (reference sequence). CDR3 loop: CASSSSTGDLFF. The DNA of the CDR3 is TGTGCCAGTAGTTCATCTACAGGAGACCTGTTTTTT.

The chain is built from TRBV24-1 and TRBJ2-1, with D possibly matching TRBD1 (5 bases). The V gene lost 9 bases and the J gene lost 4 bases, with 9 bases spanning the gap. The CDR3 sequence is 12 residues long. Germline assignment: CDR1 KGHDR and CDR2 SFDVKD. Here the CDR3 reads CATGADYNEQFF. The CDR3 DNA sequence: TGTGCCACCGGGGCTGATTACAATGAGCAGTTCTTC.

The chain uses TRBV7-9 and TRBJ1-1; TRBD1 matches 7 bases. V lost 1 base, J lost 6 bases, and 2 bases stayed unmatched. The CDR3 consists of 13 residues. Germline V gives CDR1 SEHNR, CDR2 FQNEAQ (reference sequence). The chain's CDR3 is CASSLGGGSEAFF. The CDR3 DNA is TGTGCCAGCAGCTTAGGAGGGGGCTCTGAAGCTTTCTTT. The full variable domain, completed using reference TRBV7-9 and TRBJ1-1, is DTGVSQNPRHKITKRGQNVTFRCDPISEHNRLYWYRQTLGQGPEFLTYFQNEAQLEKSRLLSDRFSAERPKGSFSTLEIQRTEQGDSAMYLCASSLGGGSEAFFGQGTRLTVV.

The chain is built from TRBV5-1 and TRBJ2-3; D might be TRBD1 (6 bases). The CDR3 sequence is 15 residues long. V lost 5 bases to trimming and J lost 0 bases, with 13 bases between them. CDR1 and CDR2 (germline): SGHRS, YFSETQ. The CDR3 is CASRITGQSTDTQYF. CDR3 DNA: TGCGCCAGCAGGATAACTGGACAGAGCACAGATACGCAGTATTTT.

Turning to this clone: This specimen includes other DNA sequences encoding the same CDR3. V gene TRBV5-4 combines with J gene TRBJ2-7, with D possibly TRBD1 on 6 matching bases. CDR1 is SGHNT and CDR2 is YYREEE in the germline V gene (reference sequence). Between the trimmed V and J ends, which lost 4 bases and 1 base, there was a span of 9 bases. CDR3 size: 13 residues. The CDR3 bases are TGTGCCAGCAGCCCGGACAGTTCCTACGAGCAGTACTTC. Translating gives CASSPDSSYEQYF.

The chain recombines TRBV19 with TRBJ1-2, with 10 bases aligning to TRBD1. CDR1 is LNHDA and CDR2 is SQIVND in the germline V gene (reference sequence). The junction had 14 bases not matched to a gene; V was cut back by 2 bases and J by 5 bases. This CDR3 spans 18 amino acids. The CDR3 protein is CASSIIGRQGATSYGYTF. CDR3 DNA: TGTGCCAGTAGTATAATAGGAAGACAGGGGGCCACCTCTTATGGCTACACCTTC.

The V call is TRBV2, the J call TRBJ2-7; 13 bases fit TRBD2. With V trimmed by 6 bases and J by 2 bases, 4 bases remained unmatched. This CDR3 has 15 residues. The V gene's germline CDR1 is SNHLY and CDR2 FYNNEI. The CDR3 here is CASSAGTSGAYEQYF. CDR3 bases: TGTGCCAGCAGCGCCGGGACTAGCGGGGCCTACGAGCAGTACTTC.

The chain's CDR3 is CASRLKPTVSSYEQYF. CDR3 coding DNA: TGTGCCAGCAGACTTAAGCCGACAGTGAGCTCCTACGAGCAGTACTTC. V usage is TRBV27 and J usage is TRBJ2-7, with D possibly matching TRBD1 (5 bases). The germline gives CDR1 MNHEY, CDR2 SMNVEV (reference sequence). This CDR3 comprises 16 residues. Trimming removed 6 bases from V and 0 bases from J, with 18 bases in between.

The chain couples TRBV6-5 to TRBJ1-2; 11 bases fit TRBD1. Trimming took 8 bases from V and 4 from J; bases not matched to a gene: 6. This CDR3 comprises 14 residues. Germline CDR1 and CDR2: MNHEY and SVGAGI. CDR3 sequence (DNA): TGTGCCAGCCTAAGGACAGGGGGCATCTATGGCTACACCTTC. It codes for CASLRTGGIYGYTF.

The CDR3 here is CASSVSPARHSGNTIYF. DNA for the CDR3: TGTGCCAGCAGCGTGTCCCCGGCCAGGCACTCTGGAAACACCATATATTTT. The V call is TRBV9, the J call TRBJ1-3; D not resolved. Deletions cut 2 bases from V and 0 bases from J, with 15 bases between. In germline, CDR1 is SGDLS, CDR2 YYNGEE. This CDR3 region has 17 residues.

This sequence joins TRBV6-6 and TRBJ1-6, with 9 positions matching TRBD1. V gave up 6 bases and J gave up 5 bases; unmatched junction bases: 2. There are 14 residues in the CDR3. CDR1 and CDR2 from the germline V gene are MNHNY and SVGAGI (reference sequence). CDR3 in amino acids: CASRGQGDNSPLHF. The CDR3 DNA is TGTGCCAGCAGGGGACAGGGAGATAATTCACCCCTCCACTTT.

The rearrangement uses TRBV24-1 and TRBJ1-6, with D maybe TRBD1 (5 bases). Germline V lookup: CDR1 KGHDR, CDR2 SFDVKD. The CDR3 sequence is 14 residues long. V was shortened by 9 bases and J by 11 bases, with 19 bases between the two germline ends. CDR3 coding DNA: TGTGCCACCCGCAGGACCGGACATCCGCCACCCCTCCACTTT. Residues: CATRRTGHPPPLHF.

The gene calls are TRBV7-9 and TRBJ1-5, with TRBD1 matching over 7 bases. Looked up from germline, CDR1 is SEHNR and CDR2 is FQNEAQ (reference sequence). The CDR3 spans 15 residues. V shed 0 bases and J 6 bases; nucleotides not matched to a gene: 5. DNA of the CDR3: TGTGCCAGCAGCTTAGCAGGGCCAGGGGGTCAGCCCCAGCATTTT. It encodes CASSLAGPGGQPQHF.

V and J are TRBV9 and TRBJ2-3, with TRBD2 matching over 9 bases. V gave up 0 bases and J gave up 1 base; unmatched junction bases: 9. CDR1 is SGDLS, CDR2 YYNGEE, per germline. The CDR3 totals 18 residues. CDR3 in DNA: TGTGCCAGCAGCGTAGTCCCTGGGGTAGCGGGGGGCACAGATACGCAGTATTTT. Protein: CASSVVPGVAGGTDTQYF.

The chain links TRBV4-2 to TRBJ1-6, with D perhaps TRBD1 (6 bases). Trimming took off 3 bases at V and 8 bases at J, with 14 bases between the two ends. The V gene's germline CDR1 is LGHNA and CDR2 YNFKEQ. The CDR3 sequence is 15 residues long. CDR3 in DNA: TGTGCCAGCAGCCACGAACAGGGTTGGGATTCACCCCTCCACTTT. Protein product: CASSHEQGWDSPLHF.

The DNA of the CDR3 is TGTGCCAGCAGCTTAGACCCCCAGACAGGGGCGGGTGGCTACACCTTC. It codes for CASSLDPQTGAGGYTF. This rearrangement joins TRBV11-2 to TRBJ1-2; 8 nucleotides line up with TRBD1. Trimming at V came to 0 bases and at J to 7 bases, leaving 10 bases not matched to a gene. This CDR3 region has 16 residues. Germline CDR1 is SGHAT and CDR2 is FQNNGV.

The V call is TRBV4-1, the J call TRBJ2-7; 7 bases agree with TRBD1. The V segment lost 1 base and the J segment 4 bases; nucleotides outside the gene matches: 7. This CDR3 region has 15 residues. The V gene's germline CDR1 is MGHRA and CDR2 YSYEKL. CDR3 DNA sequence: TGCGCCAGCAGCCAAGGACAGGGCTCTGGTTACGAGCAGTACTTC. Translated: CASSQGQGSGYEQYF.

V and J are TRBV5-1 and TRBJ1-2; possible D gene TRBD1, 6 bases. Trimming cost V 3 bases and J 8 bases, with 11 bases left between them. The germline gives CDR1 SGHRS, CDR2 YFSETQ. This CDR3 comprises 12 residues. CDR3: CASSSQGLGYTF. The CDR3 DNA follows: TGCGCCAGCAGCTCACAGGGTCTCGGCTACACCTTC.

The sample holds one count of this clone. The chain joins TRBV24-1 to TRBJ1-1; D ambiguous. CDR1 is KGHDR and CDR2 is SFDVKD in the germline V gene. Deletions cut 3 bases from V and 1 base from J, with 11 bases between. The CDR3 has 15 residues. CDR3 DNA sequence: TGTGCCACCAGTGATATAGTGATACCGAACACTGAAGCTTTCTTT. It codes for CATSDIVIPNTEAFF.

The rearrangement uses TRBV5-1 and TRBJ2-3; TRBD1 is a possible D gene (5 bases). V lost 1 base and J lost 2, with 11 bases in between. The CDR3 contains 15 residues. The germline gives CDR1 SGHRS, CDR2 YFSETQ. CDR3 residues: CASSLQGLHTDTQYF. The CDR3 DNA sequence: TGCGCCAGCAGCTTGCAGGGCTTACACACAGATACGCAGTATTTT.